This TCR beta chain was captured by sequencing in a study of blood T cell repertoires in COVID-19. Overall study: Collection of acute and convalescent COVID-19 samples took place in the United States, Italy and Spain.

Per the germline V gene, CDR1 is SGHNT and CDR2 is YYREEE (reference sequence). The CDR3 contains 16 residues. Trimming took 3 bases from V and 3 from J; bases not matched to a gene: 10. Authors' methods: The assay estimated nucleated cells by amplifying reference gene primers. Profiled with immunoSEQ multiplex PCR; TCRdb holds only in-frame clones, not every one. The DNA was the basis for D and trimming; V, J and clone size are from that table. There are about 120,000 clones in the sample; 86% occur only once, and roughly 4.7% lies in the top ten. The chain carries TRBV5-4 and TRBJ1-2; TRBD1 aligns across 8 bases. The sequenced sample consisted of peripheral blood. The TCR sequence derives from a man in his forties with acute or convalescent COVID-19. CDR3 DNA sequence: TGTGCCAGCAGCTCTGGACAGGGTGGTCTCTACTATGGCTACACCTTC. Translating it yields CASSSGQGGLYYGYTF.